These 10 T cell receptor beta chains originate from one sample sequenced in a study of STAT3 mutations in large granular lymphocyte leukemia (dated by TCRdb to about 2019). What the research found in general, with its limitations: All T-LGLL patients had at least one immunodominant TCRbeta clonotype, and roughly half had multiple immunodominant subclonotypes.

The receptor library was made with the immunoSEQ multiplex PCR assay. The table comes from immuneACCESS by way of TCRdb, which keeps in-frame sequences with V and J called. Part of the clones is missing from these tables; in studies checked, under half for an unresolved V gene and the rest for unknown reasons. This sample comprises some 37,000 clones, 70% to 90% of them detected only once. The ten largest make up 0.35% to 0.55% of the sample. For these TCRs, the target antigens are not known. Material: PBMCs. The receptors shown here come from a human donor with T large granular lymphocyte leukemia. Some clones in this sample may be carry-over from other donors' samples.

The rearrangement joins TRBV5-4 to TRBJ2-5; 8 positions agree with TRBD2. This CDR3 is built from 15 residues. Per germline, CDR1 SGHNT and CDR2 YYREEE (reference sequence). V shed 2 bases and J 5 bases; nucleotides not matched to a gene: 8. The CDR3 sequence: CASSFRGGGMETQYF. CDR3 nucleotides: TGTGCCAGCAGCTTCCGGGGGGGCGGTATGGAGACCCAGTACTTC.

V gene TRBV5-4 combines with J gene TRBJ1-2; tentatively, D is TRBD1 (5 bases). This CDR3 contains 14 residues. CDR1 and CDR2 from the germline V gene are SGHNT and YYREEE (reference sequence). V was clipped by 0 bases and J by 5 bases, with 11 bases between them. The CDR3 sequence: CASSLAGGLYGYTF. The CDR3 DNA reads TGTGCCAGCAGCTTGGCCGGGGGACTTTATGGCTACACCTTC.

This clone occurred once. This chain joins TRBV7-8 and TRBJ1-2; D possibly corresponds to TRBD1 (6 bases). The V end lost 5 bases, the J end lost 0 bases, and 13 bases lay between the germline ends. Germline V gene sequence: CDR1 SGHVS, CDR2 FQNEAQ. The CDR3 is 15 residues long. The CDR3 nucleotides are TGTGCCAGCAGCCAGGGGACACCAGCTAACTATGGCTACACCTTC. As protein: CASSQGTPANYGYTF.

The CDR3 region is CASSQDPQGRGSPLHF. The DNA of the CDR3 is TGCGCCAGCAGCCAAGATCCTCAGGGAAGGGGTTCACCCCTCCACTTT. The chain joins TRBV4-1 to TRBJ1-6, with D possibly matching TRBD1 (5 bases). This CDR3 is built from 16 residues. The germline CDR1 and CDR2 sequences are MGHRA and YSYEKL. Trimming cost V 0 bases and J 9 bases, with 15 bases left between them.

The gene calls are TRBV2 and TRBJ2-7, with 11 bases aligning to TRBD1. Per germline, CDR1 SNHLY and CDR2 FYNNEI. The junction had 4 bases not matched to a gene; V was cut back by 6 bases and J by 3 bases. The CDR3 has 14 amino acids. The CDR3 DNA reads as TGTGCCAGCAGCTGGGGACAGGGGGGCTACGAGCAGTACGTC. Its protein is CASSWGQGGYEQYV.

This chain uses TRBV5-1 with TRBJ1-1, with TRBD1 matching 9 bases. CDR1 is SGHRS, CDR2 YFSETQ, per germline. V was clipped by 4 bases and J by 4 bases; unmatched bases: 8. The CDR3 contains 15 residues. The CDR3 bases are TGCGCCAGCAGCGGGACCGGGACAGGGTCCACTGAAGCTTTCTTT. Translated, it gives CASSGTGTGSTEAFF.

This chain connects TRBV19 to TRBJ1-1; D is unclear. Trimming took 5 bases from V and 0 from J, leaving 10 bases between them. Germline CDR1 LNHDA, CDR2 SQIVND (reference sequence). The CDR3 consists of 14 residues. CDR3 protein: CASSLPGLNTEAFF. CDR3 bases: TGTGCCAGTAGTCTCCCGGGCCTGAACACTGAAGCTTTCTTT.

This sequence joins TRBV4-3 and TRBJ2-2; TRBD1 aligns across 10 bases. The CDR3 extends over 14 amino acids. CDR1 LGHNA and CDR2 YSLEER come from the germline V gene. The trim removed 4 bases at V and 8 bases at J, leaving 4 bases unmatched. The CDR3 nucleotides are TGCGCCAGCAGCCCCCGACAGGGGGCTGGGGAGCTGTTTTTT. It translates to CASSPRQGAGELFF.

The rearrangement uses TRBV6-1 and TRBJ2-5; tentatively, D is TRBD1 or TRBD2 (5 bases each). Looked up from germline, CDR1 is MNHNS and CDR2 is SASEGT. The CDR3 is 13 amino acids. Deletions cut 6 bases from V and 4 bases from J, with 12 bases between. The CDR3 DNA sequence: TGTGCCAGCAGCTTCTGGGACCGAGAGACCCAGTACTTC. Translating gives CASSFWDRETQYF.

This rearrangement joins TRBV28 to TRBJ1-5; TRBD1 is a possible D gene (6 bases). This CDR3 is 13 amino acids long. Trimming cost V 8 bases and J 6 bases, with 14 bases left between them. Germline CDR1 MDHEN, CDR2 SYDVKM. The CDR3 protein is CASHSGGSQPQHF. The CDR3 nucleotides are TGTGCCAGCCATAGCGGGGGCAGTCAGCCCCAGCATTTT.